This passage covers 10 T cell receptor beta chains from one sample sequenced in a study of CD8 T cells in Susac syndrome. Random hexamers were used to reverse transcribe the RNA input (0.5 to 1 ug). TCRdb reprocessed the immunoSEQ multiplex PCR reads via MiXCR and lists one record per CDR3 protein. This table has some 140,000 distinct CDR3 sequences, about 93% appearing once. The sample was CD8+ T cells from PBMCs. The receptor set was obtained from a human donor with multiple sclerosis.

This CDR3 is CSVSGSTGELFF. Written as DNA, the CDR3 is TGCAGCGTGAGCGGGAGTACCGGGGAGCTGTTTTTT. The chain combines TRBV29-1 with TRBJ2-2, with 8 bases aligning to TRBD2. Trimming took 6 bases from V and 5 from J; bases not matched to a gene: 2. Germline assignment: CDR1 SQVTM and CDR2 ANQGSEA. This CDR3 has 12 residues.

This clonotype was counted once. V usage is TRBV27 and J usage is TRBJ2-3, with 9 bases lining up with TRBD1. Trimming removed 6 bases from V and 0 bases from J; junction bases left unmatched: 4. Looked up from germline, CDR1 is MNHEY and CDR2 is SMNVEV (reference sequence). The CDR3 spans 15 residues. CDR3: CASRWTGESTDTQYF. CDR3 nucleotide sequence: TGTGCCAGCAGGTGGACAGGGGAAAGCACAGATACGCAGTATTTT.

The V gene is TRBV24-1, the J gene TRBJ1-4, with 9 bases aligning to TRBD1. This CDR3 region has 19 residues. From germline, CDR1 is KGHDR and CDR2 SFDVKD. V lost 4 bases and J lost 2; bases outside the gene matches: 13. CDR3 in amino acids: CATSDCPGQGVGTNEKLFF. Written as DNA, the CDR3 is TGTGCCACCAGTGACTGCCCGGGACAGGGAGTCGGGACTAATGAAAAACTGTTTTTT.

This CDR3 reads CASSLLGSNTEAFF. The CDR3 region has the DNA TGCGCCAGCAGCTTGCTGGGTTCGAACACTGAAGCTTTCTTT. This chain connects TRBV5-1 to TRBJ1-1; D unresolved. V lost 1 base and J 1 base, leaving 8 bases between the germline ends. Germline values: CDR1 SGHRS, CDR2 YFSETQ. The CDR3 sequence is 14 residues long.

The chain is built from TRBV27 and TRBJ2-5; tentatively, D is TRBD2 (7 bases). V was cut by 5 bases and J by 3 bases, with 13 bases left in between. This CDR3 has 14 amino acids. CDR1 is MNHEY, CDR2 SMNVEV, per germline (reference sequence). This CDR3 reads CASSDRGAEETQYF. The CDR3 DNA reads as TGTGCCAGCAGTGATCGGGGGGCGGAAGAGACCCAGTACTTC.

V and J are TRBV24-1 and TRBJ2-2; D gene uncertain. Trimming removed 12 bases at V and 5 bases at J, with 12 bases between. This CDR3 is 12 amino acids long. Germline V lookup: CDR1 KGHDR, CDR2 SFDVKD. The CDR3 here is CALRRGTGELFF. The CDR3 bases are TGTGCCCTCCGGCGTGGAACCGGGGAGCTGTTTTTT.

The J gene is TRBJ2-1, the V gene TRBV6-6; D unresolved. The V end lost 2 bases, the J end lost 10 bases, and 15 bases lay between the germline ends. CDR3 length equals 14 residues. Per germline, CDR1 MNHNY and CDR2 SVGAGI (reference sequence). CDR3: CASSYGFGEGEQFF. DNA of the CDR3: TGTGCCAGCAGTTACGGGTTTGGGGAAGGGGAGCAGTTCTTC.

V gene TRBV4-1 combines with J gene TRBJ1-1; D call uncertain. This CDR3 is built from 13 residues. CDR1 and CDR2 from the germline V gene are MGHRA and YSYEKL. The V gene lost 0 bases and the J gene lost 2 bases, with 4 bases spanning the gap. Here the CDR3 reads CASSQDTNTEAFF. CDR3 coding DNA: TGCGCCAGCAGCCAAGACACCAACACTGAAGCTTTCTTT.

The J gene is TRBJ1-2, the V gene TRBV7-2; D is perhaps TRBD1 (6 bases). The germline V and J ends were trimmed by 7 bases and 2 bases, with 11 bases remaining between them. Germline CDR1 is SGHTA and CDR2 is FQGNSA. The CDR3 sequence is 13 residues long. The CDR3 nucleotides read TGTGCCAGCACGCCACAGGGCAACTATGGCTACACCTTC. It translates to CASTPQGNYGYTF. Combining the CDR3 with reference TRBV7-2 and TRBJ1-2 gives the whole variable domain GAGVSQSPSNKVTEKGKDVELRCDPISGHTALYWYRQSLGQGLEFLIYFQGNSAPDKSGLPSDRFSAERTGGSVSTLTIQRTQQEDSAVYLCASTPQGNYGYTFGSGTRLTVV.

The DNA for the CDR3 is TGTGCCAGTACACAACAGAGTGCTGAAGCTTTCTTT. It encodes CASTQQSAEAFF. The chain couples TRBV7-9 to TRBJ1-1; D is ambiguous. Trimming left V 9 bases short and J 6 bases short, with 14 bases between. Germline assignment: CDR1 SEHNR and CDR2 FQNEAQ (reference sequence). CDR3 length: 12 amino acids.